The sample holds many counts of the clone carrying this TCR beta chain. Its antigen is not identified. TCRdb re-analysed the reads in MiXCR, keeping a single row per CDR3 protein. Of about 450,000 distinct CDR3 sequences in the sample, about 33% were seen once. This entry is derived from a study of T cell repertoires in cytomegalovirus infection. Study at large: In public TCR beta signatures, there were indications of both CMV infection and matching HLA type.

The study's findings and limits: Individuals carrying CMV plus the relevant HLA were identified by cumulative frequency of public TCR beta families. HLA-C-restricted CMV-specific TCR beta clonotypes were dominant in the ex vivo response.

Trimming at V came to 6 bases and at J to 6 bases, leaving 8 bases not matched to a gene. The CDR3 sequence is 15 residues long. Germline CDR1 is SNHLY and CDR2 is FYNNEI. The sample comprised PBMCs. This clonotype was sampled from a human donor in good health (CMV status not recorded). Some clones in this sample may be carry-over from other donors' samples. The chain is built from TRBV2 and TRBJ1-4, with 9 bases identical to TRBD1. The DNA for the CDR3 is TGTGCCAGCAGCGCTCCGGGACAGGGTGATGAAAAACTGTTTTTT. As protein: CASSAPGQGDEKLFF.